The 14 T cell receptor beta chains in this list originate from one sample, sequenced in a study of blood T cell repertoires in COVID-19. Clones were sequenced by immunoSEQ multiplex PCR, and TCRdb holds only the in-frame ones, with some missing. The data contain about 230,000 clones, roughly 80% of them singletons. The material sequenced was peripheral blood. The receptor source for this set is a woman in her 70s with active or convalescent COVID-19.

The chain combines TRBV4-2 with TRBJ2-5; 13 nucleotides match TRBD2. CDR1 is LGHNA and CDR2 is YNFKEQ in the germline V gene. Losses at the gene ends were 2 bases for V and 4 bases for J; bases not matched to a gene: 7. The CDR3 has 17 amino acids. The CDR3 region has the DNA TGTGCCAGCAGCCAACCTACTAGCGGGAGGGCCGGAGAGACCCAGTACTTC. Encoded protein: CASSQPTSGRAGETQYF.

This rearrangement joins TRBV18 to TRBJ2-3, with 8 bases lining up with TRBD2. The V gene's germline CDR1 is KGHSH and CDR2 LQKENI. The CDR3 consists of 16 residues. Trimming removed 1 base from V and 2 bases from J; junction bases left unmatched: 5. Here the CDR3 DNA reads TGTGCCAGCTCACCACAGGCTAGCGGGTACACAGATACGCAGTATTTT. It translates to CASSPQASGYTDTQYF.

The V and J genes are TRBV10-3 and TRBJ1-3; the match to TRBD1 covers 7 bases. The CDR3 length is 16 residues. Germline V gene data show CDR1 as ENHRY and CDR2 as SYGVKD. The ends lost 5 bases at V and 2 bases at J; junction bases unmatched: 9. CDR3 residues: CAISPRDSGPGNTIYF. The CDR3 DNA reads TGTGCCATCAGTCCCCGGGACAGCGGACCTGGAAACACCATATATTTT.

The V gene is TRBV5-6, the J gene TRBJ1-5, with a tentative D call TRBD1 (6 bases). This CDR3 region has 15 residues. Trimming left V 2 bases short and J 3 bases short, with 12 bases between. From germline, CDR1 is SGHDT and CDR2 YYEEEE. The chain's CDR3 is CASSLGGPPNQPQHF. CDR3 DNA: TGTGCCAGCAGCTTAGGGGGACCCCCCAATCAGCCCCAGCATTTT.

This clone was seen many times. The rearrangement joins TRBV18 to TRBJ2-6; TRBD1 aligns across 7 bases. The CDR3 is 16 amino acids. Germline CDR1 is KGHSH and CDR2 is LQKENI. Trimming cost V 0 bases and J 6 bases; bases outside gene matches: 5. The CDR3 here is CASSPPWQGEANVLTF. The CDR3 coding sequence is TGTGCCAGCTCACCACCTTGGCAGGGGGAGGCCAACGTCCTGACTTTC.

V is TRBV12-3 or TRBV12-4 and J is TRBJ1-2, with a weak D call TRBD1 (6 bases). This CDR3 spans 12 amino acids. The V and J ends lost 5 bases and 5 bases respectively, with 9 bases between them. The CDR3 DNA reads TGTGCCAGCAGTCCAGGACAGTATGGCTACACCTTC. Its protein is CASSPGQYGYTF.

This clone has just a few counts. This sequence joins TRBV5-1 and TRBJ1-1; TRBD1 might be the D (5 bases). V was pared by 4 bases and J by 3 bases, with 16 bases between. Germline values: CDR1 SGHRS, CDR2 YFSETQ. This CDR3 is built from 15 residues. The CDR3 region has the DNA TGCGCCAGCAGCAAAGGGGTCTTAGGGCACACTGAAGCTTTCTTT. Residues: CASSKGVLGHTEAFF. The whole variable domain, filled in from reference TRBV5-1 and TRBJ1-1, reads KAGVTQTPRYLIKTRGQQVTLSCSPISGHRSVSWYQQTPGQGLQFLFEYFSETQRNKGNFPGRFSGRQFSNSRSEMNVSTLELGDSALYLCASSKGVLGHTEAFFGQGTRLTVV.

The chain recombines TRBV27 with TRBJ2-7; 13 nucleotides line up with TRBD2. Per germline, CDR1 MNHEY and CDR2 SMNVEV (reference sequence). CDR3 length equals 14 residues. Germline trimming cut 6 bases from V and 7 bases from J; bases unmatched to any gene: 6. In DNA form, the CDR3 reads TGTGCCAGCAGCACGACTAGCGGGAGGCAGGAGCAGTACTTC. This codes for CASSTTSGRQEQYF.

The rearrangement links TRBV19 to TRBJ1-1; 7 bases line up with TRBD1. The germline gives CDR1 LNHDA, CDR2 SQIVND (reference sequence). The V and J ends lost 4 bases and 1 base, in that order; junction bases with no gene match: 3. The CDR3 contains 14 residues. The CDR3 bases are TGTGCCAGTAGTAGGGACAGAAGGAACACTGAAGCTTTCTTT. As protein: CASSRDRRNTEAFF.

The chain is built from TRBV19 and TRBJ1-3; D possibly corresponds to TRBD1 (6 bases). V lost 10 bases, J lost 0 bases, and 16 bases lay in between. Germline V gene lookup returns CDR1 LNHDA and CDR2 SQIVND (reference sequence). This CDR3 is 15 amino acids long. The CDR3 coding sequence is TGTGCCACCTCACCAGGACAGTTCTCTGGAAACACCATATATTTT. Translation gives CATSPGQFSGNTIYF.

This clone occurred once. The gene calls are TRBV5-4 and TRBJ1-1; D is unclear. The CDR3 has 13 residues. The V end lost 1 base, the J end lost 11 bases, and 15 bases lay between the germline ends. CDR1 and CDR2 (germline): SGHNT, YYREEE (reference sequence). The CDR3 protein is CASSLKFSIRAFF. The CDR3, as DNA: TGTGCCAGCAGCTTGAAATTTAGCATCCGGGCTTTCTTT.

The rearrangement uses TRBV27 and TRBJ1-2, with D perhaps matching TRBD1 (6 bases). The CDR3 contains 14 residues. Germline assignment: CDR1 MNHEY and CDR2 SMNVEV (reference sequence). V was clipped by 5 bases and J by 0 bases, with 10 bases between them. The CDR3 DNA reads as TGTGCCAGCAGTGAACAGGGTGCTAACTATGGCTACACCTTC. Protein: CASSEQGANYGYTF.

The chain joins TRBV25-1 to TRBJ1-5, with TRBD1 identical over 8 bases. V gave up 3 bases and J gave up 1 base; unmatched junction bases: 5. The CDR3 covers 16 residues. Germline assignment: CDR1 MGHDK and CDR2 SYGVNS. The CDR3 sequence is CASSDPWTGSNQPQHF. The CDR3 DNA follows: TGTGCCAGCAGTGACCCTTGGACAGGGAGCAATCAGCCCCAGCATTTT.

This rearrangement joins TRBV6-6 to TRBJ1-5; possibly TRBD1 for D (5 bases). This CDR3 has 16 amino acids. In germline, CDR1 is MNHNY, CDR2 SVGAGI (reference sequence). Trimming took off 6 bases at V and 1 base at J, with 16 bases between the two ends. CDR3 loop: CASSQGEGLSNQPQHF. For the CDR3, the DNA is TGTGCCAGCAGCCAAGGGGAGGGATTGAGCAATCAGCCCCAGCATTTT.